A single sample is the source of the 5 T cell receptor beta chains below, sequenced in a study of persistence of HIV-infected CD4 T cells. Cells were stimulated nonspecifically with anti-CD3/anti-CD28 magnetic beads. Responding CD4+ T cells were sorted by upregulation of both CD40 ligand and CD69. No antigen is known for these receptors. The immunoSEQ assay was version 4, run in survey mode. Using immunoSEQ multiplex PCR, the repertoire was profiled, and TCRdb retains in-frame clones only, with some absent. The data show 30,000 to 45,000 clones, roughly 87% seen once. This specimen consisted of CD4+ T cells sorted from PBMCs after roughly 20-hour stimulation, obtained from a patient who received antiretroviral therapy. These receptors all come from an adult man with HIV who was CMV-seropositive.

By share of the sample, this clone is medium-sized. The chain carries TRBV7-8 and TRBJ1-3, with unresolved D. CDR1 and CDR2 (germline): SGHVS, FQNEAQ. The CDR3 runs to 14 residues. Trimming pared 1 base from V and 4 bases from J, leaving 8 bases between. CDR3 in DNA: TGTGCCAGCAGCTTAGAACAAAAGGGAAACACCATATATTTT. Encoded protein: CASSLEQKGNTIYF.

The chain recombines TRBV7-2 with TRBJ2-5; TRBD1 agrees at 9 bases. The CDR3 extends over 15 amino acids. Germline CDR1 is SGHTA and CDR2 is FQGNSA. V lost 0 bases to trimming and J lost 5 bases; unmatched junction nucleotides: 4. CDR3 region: CASSLAGQGDETQYF. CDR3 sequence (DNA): TGTGCCAGCAGCTTAGCGGGACAGGGTGACGAGACCCAGTACTTC.

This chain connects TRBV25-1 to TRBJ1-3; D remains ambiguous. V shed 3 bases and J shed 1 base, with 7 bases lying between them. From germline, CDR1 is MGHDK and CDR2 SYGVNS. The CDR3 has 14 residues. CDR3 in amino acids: CASSEPGSGNTIYF. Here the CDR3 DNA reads TGTGCCAGCAGTGAGCCGGGATCTGGAAACACCATATATTTT.

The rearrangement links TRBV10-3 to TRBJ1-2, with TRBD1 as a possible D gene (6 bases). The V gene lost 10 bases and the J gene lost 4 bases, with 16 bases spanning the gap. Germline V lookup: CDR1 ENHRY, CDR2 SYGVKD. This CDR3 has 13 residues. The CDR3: CATLDSPTYGYTF. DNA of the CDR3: TGTGCCACCCTGGACAGCCCAACCTATGGCTACACCTTC.

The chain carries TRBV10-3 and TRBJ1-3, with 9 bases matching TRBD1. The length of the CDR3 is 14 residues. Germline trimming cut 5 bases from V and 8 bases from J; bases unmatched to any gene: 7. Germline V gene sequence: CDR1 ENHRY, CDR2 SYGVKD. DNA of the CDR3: TGTGCCATCAGTTCGGGACAGGGAATAGACACCATATATTTT. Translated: CAISSGQGIDTIYF.